The present entry profiles one TCR beta chain with its context. In its sample, this clone was seen a few times. Its binding antigen is unknown. Base qualities are not recorded, but no much larger clone differs from it by a single base. The record originates from a study of cytomegalovirus exposure and HLA in healthy donors (dated by TCRdb to 2016 to 2017). Looking at the study overall: An earlier analysis of some 600 of the donors reported roughly 300 Gb of sequence data and about 120 million unique TCR beta sequences obtained from about 200 million T cells. Roughly 300 gigabases of sequencing data and roughly 81 million unique TCR sequences made up an early release that covered 500 to 700 HLA-typed donors. Among the approximately 420 genotyped donors, roughly 80% belonged to the genetic ancestry cluster associated with self-reported Caucasian donors. The aim of the study was to test whether cataloging public T cell receptors could identify signatures of past pathogen exposure. Using immunosequencing, the study profiled T cell repertoires from fewer than 700 subjects and related those repertoires to cytomegalovirus serostatus. Along with the approximately 670-subject first cohort, a separate validation cohort of over a hundred different subjects was used. To predict cytomegalovirus infection status, the study brought together high-throughput TCR immunosequencing, statistical association of individual TCRs with disease status, and machine learning. To study patterns of TCR occurrence, a later analysis re-analyzed previously published TCR beta repertoires from 666 donors and added high-resolution HLA genotyping. The later analysis used no new phenotypic data to find candidate immune exposures, relying instead on TCR beta sequences and their occurrence across donors. An earlier analysis of 587 of the donors applied high-throughput TCR beta sequencing to assess whether each TCR beta V gene segment acted as functional or pseudogenic. Donor age, sex, ethnicity and CMV serostatus were compiled together with the repertoire data. In a later genetic analysis, genome-wide SNP genotypes for about 65% of the roughly 700 donors were used, and that subset was treated as a discovery cohort. All discovery cohort repertoires had been generated using a single sequencing platform. HLA typing included class I and class II loci at four-digit resolution. The number of typed donors differed by locus: about 620-640 for A, B, C, DRB1 and DQB1; 522 for DQA1; around 610 for DPA1; and roughly 470 for DPB1. Because of strong linkage in the cohort, a few DR-DQ haplotypes were treated as single units for association and clustering. Across approximately 420 genotyped donors of the cohort, an average of roughly 250,000 unique TCR beta nucleotide sequences per donor were sequenced, and 15% to 20% of those sequences were non-productive.

The full study reports these points: The classifier was reported to diagnose cytomegalovirus status with high specificity and sensitivity in both the original cohort and the validation cohort. Compared with the roughly 710-donor mean, donors in an Asian-associated ancestry cluster had fewer N-insertions in productive TCRs, according to a later genetic analysis. Specific HLA alleles were associated with 15,000 to 20,000 TCR beta sequences at a false discovery rate of 0.05 in a later analysis. Correlated functional status among segregating V segments might reflect linkage disequilibrium, but an unknown experimental factor could not be ruled out. This cohort had only TCR beta chains sequenced, and the lack of alpha or paired-chain data limited which features could be detected. In a later analysis, several top co-occurrence clusters were reported to appear linked to parvovirus B19, influenza, CMV and Epstein-Barr virus. The only immune exposure information available for the cohort was CMV serostatus. Some IMGT-functional V segments, including TRBV6-2 and TRBV6-3, could not be told apart with the 87-base-pair reads, so those segments were excluded. Because HLA typing was unavailable for some donors at each locus, only the typed subset was used in association tests. A further reported finding was that TCR beta sequences accurately predicted the HLA-A and HLA-B alleles for most subjects in the first cohort. A total of roughly 160 TCR beta chains were listed by the study as associated with cytomegalovirus. A few of the identified cytomegalovirus-associated TCR beta chains were confirmed in vitro to be specific for cytomegalovirus antigens. Assigning TCR associations to individual alleles was difficult when HLA alleles, especially DR and DQ, strongly co-occurred. In a later analysis, TCR association rates were found to vary across HLA loci, with the most associated TCRs seen for DRB1 alleles and the fewest for HLA-C alleles. Across donors, most TCR sequences were observed very rarely, whereas some public TCRs were present in many individuals. According to the authors, the approach could potentially be generalized to other disease states and immunological phenotypes. A later analysis found that most CMV-associated TCR beta chains appeared HLA-restricted, with HLA associations seemingly driven largely by CMV exposure. In an earlier analysis of around 500 of the donors, most TCR beta V segments appeared in productive rearrangements about 87% or about 30% of the time, broadly matching IMGT annotations. A group of highly shared sequence variants was considered likely to be a technical artifact of the sequencing pipeline. The earlier analysis of 587 of the donors excluded seventeen rarely observed V segments, including chromosome 9 orphons, because counts were too low. An association between a missense DCLRE1C variant and V-gene and J-gene trimming of TCR beta chains was found in a later genetic analysis and replicated in an independent cohort. In a later analysis, HLA-associated TCR beta chains showed more clonal expansion and lower generation probabilities than non-associated chains that were equally common. Presence/absence analyses assumed roughly uniform sequencing depth across donors, an assumption that may not hold.

The cohort comprised around 700 healthy bone marrow donors. All cohort members were sampled while nominally healthy, although unrecorded immune exposures were likely present. The donor was CMV seronegative and belonged to the group of 350 to 400 seronegative cohort members. Each donor provided a peripheral blood sample, and peripheral blood mononuclear cells were used for TCR beta sequencing. Genomic DNA was extracted from the blood cell samples with the Qiagen DNeasy Blood Extraction Kit. The library was produced with the immunoSEQ multiplex PCR assay. For the multiplex PCR, a mixture combining 60 forward primers for TCR Vbeta segments and 13 reverse primers for TCR Jbeta segments was used. The CDR3 region of rearranged TCR beta genes was amplified from genomic DNA by a multiplex PCR assay. The Illumina HiSeq System was used to sequence the amplified TCR beta libraries as 87-base-pair reads. The source study handled its data this way. A later analysis tallied some 79 million unique TCR beta chains across the 610 or so repertoires, and around 9.9 million of those chains were shared by two or more donors. To remove PCR and sequencing errors, raw reads were error-corrected and collapsed into unique sequences using a nearest-neighbor algorithm that merged closely related sequences. CDR3 sequences were aligned to IMGT reference sequences to assign V, D and J gene segments. For a sequence to be retained, a match of at least six nucleotides was required to both a V gene segment and a J gene segment. Rearrangements were called productive when the CDR3 lacked stop codons and stayed in frame with V and J; all others were non-productive. CDR3 was defined by IMGT convention, running from the second conserved V-encoded cysteine to the conserved J-encoded phenylalanine. The earlier analysis of about 590 of the donors excluded sequences that lacked an unambiguous match to a single V gene segment. In an earlier analysis of a few hundred of the donors, V segments were called functional above 56.7% productive rearrangements and were called segregating when the between-donor standard deviation exceeded 5%. A statistical classification framework was built to diagnose cytomegalovirus status from the catalog of TCR beta chain sequences. In a later analysis, TCR nucleotide sequences were compared against IMGT/GENE-DB human TR gene sequences so that V and J genes could be assigned. The TCRdist pipeline was used in a later analysis to assign CDR3 sequences and most-parsimonious VDJ recombination scenarios. In a later analysis, every TCR beta chain was defined by the combination of its CDR3 amino acid sequence and its V-gene family, and reads without a unique V-gene family were dropped. To address suspected cross-contamination and a sequencing artifact, a later analysis removed roughly 580 highly shared, low-generation-probability nucleotide sequences. A later analysis calculated a clonal expansion index for each public chain from normalized within-repertoire ranks of inferred template counts. Generation probabilities in a later analysis came from a VDJ recombination model fitted to out-of-frame rearrangements, and those results were checked against IGoR. Hypergeometric tests were used in a later analysis to score TCR-TCR, TCR-HLA and TCR-CMV co-occurrence, with a repertoire-size bias correction applied to the TCR pairs. A later analysis estimated false discovery rates by permuting HLA or CMV assignments 20 times. In a later analysis, co-occurring TCRs were grouped with DBSCAN, and TCRdist sequence similarity was added when clustering was performed within HLA-allele-positive subsets. Repertoires with fewer than 30,000 or more than 120,000 public chains were left out of co-occurrence clustering, as were a few repertoires with anomalous nucleotide sharing. TCRdb obtained this table from immuneACCESS and retained in-frame rearrangements with V and J assigned. These tables miss some clones; where compared with another copy, unresolved V genes account for less than half of the shortfall, and the remainder is unexplained. V, J and clone size are taken as reported in that table, and D and trimming were inferred from the DNA itself. Recorded for this sample are tens of thousands of clones; 70% to 85% of them occurred a single time. The ten top clones hold approximately 3% of the sample.

Including cysteine and phenylalanine, the CDR3 has 12 amino acids. CDR3 DNA only is kept here, 36 bases in frame from base 1. CDR1 is given as LGHNA and CDR2 as YNFKEQ, both from the germline V gene. Trimming takes 3 bases off V and 6 bases off J; junction bases not matched to a gene: 0. Sequencing was carried out using PBMCs. Here the chain combines TRBV4-2 and TRBJ1-1, and 8 junction bases match TRBD1. The TCR sequence derives from a woman aged 25 to 39 in good health and CMV-seronegative. The CDR3 region reads CASSQTGAEAFF. The nucleotide sequence is TGTGCCAGCAGCCAGACAGGGGCTGAAGCTTTCTTT.